This is a list of T cell receptor beta chains from one sample in a study of T cell responses to AZD1222 COVID-19 vaccine. Clones were read by immunoSEQ multiplex PCR, and TCRdb kept only the in-frame ones, dropping some. The table lists 90,000 to 130,000 clones, approximately 90% of them singletons. Sequencing used peripheral blood, obtained on day 0 of AZD1222 vaccination. These receptors all come from an adult in good health. The CDR3 runs from the conserved cysteine through the conserved F or W. Each record gives: D gene, V gene, J gene, clone size, CDR3 protein, CDR3 DNA. The D gene is left open where the match is weak. Only some rows state a clone size, as once, few, many or a class for expanded clones.

D: -; V: TRBV7-6; J: TRBJ1-6; size: -; CDR3: CASSLETNRAAGSPLHF; DNA: TGTGCCAGCAGCTTGGAGACGAATCGCGCGGCGGGATCACCCCTCCACTTT
D: -; V: TRBV6-5; J: TRBJ1-1; size: -; CDR3: CASTQGSVIYTEAFF; DNA: TGTGCCAGCACCCAGGGGTCCGTCATTTACACTGAAGCTTTCTTT
D: -; V: TRBV10-3; J: TRBJ1-2; size: -; CDR3: CAISESGGAFGGYTF; DNA: TGTGCCATCAGTGAGTCTGGCGGGGCGTTCGGGGGCTACACCTTC
D: -; V: TRBV5-6; J: TRBJ2-1; size: -; CDR3: CASRPRGGWDSYNEQFF; DNA: TGTGCCAGCAGGCCTAGAGGGGGGTGGGACTCCTACAATGAGCAGTTCTTC
D: TRBD1; V: TRBV4-1; J: TRBJ2-7; size: -; CDR3: CASSQEGGRTSYEQYF; DNA: TGCGCCAGCAGCCAAGAAGGGGGCAGGACCAGCTACGAGCAGTACTTC
D: -; V: TRBV18; J: TRBJ1-2; size: -; CDR3: CASSPARGAYGYTF; DNA: TGTGCCAGCTCACCCGCGAGGGGGGCGTATGGCTACACCTTC
D: TRBD1; V: TRBV24-1; J: TRBJ2-5; size: -; CDR3: CATSDPGTGSGETQYF; DNA: TGTGCCACCAGTGATCCCGGGACAGGGTCCGGAGAGACCCAGTACTTC
D: TRBD2; V: TRBV27; J: TRBJ2-4; size: -; CDR3: CASSWTSGSAIQYF; DNA: TGTGCCAGCAGCTGGACTAGCGGGAGCGCTATTCAGTACTTC
D: TRBD1; V: TRBV12-3/TRBV12-4; J: TRBJ2-2; size: -; CDR3: CASRPQGAGELFF; DNA: TGTGCCAGCAGACCCCAGGGGGCCGGGGAGCTGTTTTTT
D: TRBD2; V: TRBV6-5; J: TRBJ2-7; size: -; CDR3: CASSNAGTSGNEQYF; DNA: TGTGCCAGCAGTAACGCCGGGACTAGCGGGAACGAGCAGTACTTC
D: TRBD1; V: TRBV30; J: TRBJ1-2; size: once; CDR3: CAWSGGQGSTGYTF; DNA: TGTGCCTGGAGTGGAGGACAGGGGAGTACTGGCTACACCTTC
D: TRBD1; V: TRBV29-1; J: TRBJ2-7; size: -; CDR3: CSVGQGTYEQYF; DNA: TGCAGCGTGGGACAGGGGACCTACGAGCAGTACTTC
D: -; V: TRBV5-1; J: TRBJ2-3; size: once; CDR3: CASSYTGTRTDTQYF; DNA: TGCGCCAGCAGTTACACCGGGACTCGAACAGATACGCAGTATTTT
D: -; V: TRBV19; J: TRBJ1-5; size: -; CDR3: CASSLAGAGRTNQPQHF; DNA: TGTGCCAGTAGTCTGGCTGGAGCGGGACGGACGAATCAGCCCCAGCATTTT
D: -; V: TRBV7-2; J: TRBJ2-3; size: -; CDR3: CASSLVGTPGSTDTQYF; DNA: TGTGCCAGCAGCTTAGTGGGGACGCCAGGTAGCACAGATACGCAGTATTTT
D: -; V: TRBV5-4; J: TRBJ1-1; size: -; CDR3: CASSPMEAAEAFF; DNA: TGTGCCAGCAGCCCCATGGAGGCTGCTGAAGCTTTCTTT
D: TRBD1; V: TRBV7-8; J: TRBJ1-2; size: -; CDR3: CASSLGWTGADYGYTF; DNA: TGTGCCAGCAGCTTAGGCTGGACAGGGGCGGACTATGGCTACACCTTC
D: TRBD2; V: TRBV28; J: TRBJ2-6; size: -; CDR3: CASSFLLGLGRPSGANVLTF; DNA: TGTGCCAGCAGTTTCCTCCTCGGACTAGGGAGGCCCTCTGGGGCCAACGTCCTGACTTTC
D: TRBD1; V: TRBV19; J: TRBJ2-7; size: -; CDR3: CASSPGQGPDEQYF; DNA: TGTGCCAGTAGTCCGGGACAGGGCCCGGACGAGCAGTACTTC
D: -; V: TRBV7-8; J: TRBJ2-1; size: -; CDR3: CASSSRFGGRDEQFF; DNA: TGTGCCAGCAGTTCCCGGTTCGGGGGCCGAGATGAGCAGTTCTTC
D: TRBD1; V: TRBV29-1; J: TRBJ1-2; size: -; CDR3: CSSLDRGFGYTF; DNA: TGCAGCTCACTGGACAGGGGCTTTGGCTACACCTTC
D: TRBD2; V: TRBV5-6; J: TRBJ2-2; size: -; CDR3: CASSDSGSFAGELFF; DNA: TGTGCCAGCAGCGACAGCGGGAGTTTCGCCGGGGAGCTGTTTTTT
D: -; V: TRBV6-1; J: TRBJ1-5; size: -; CDR3: CASSESGENQPQHF; DNA: TGTGCCAGCAGTGAATCAGGGGAGAATCAGCCCCAGCATTTT
D: -; V: TRBV3-1/TRBV3-2; J: TRBJ2-7; size: once; CDR3: CASSLNTRAAYEQYF; DNA: TGTGCCAGCAGCCTTAATACCAGGGCGGCCTACGAGCAGTACTTC